The TCR beta chain described here comes from a study of blood T cell repertoires in COVID-19. Generated by immunoSEQ multiplex PCR, the TCRdb table keeps only in-frame clones and is missing some. The sample lists approximately 210,000 clones; roughly 84% were seen once. Germline values: CDR1 SGHRS, CDR2 YFSETQ. The trim removed 6 bases at V and 4 bases at J, leaving 14 bases unmatched. CDR3 length: 19 amino acids. The chain combines TRBV5-1 with TRBJ2-2; 14 nucleotides match TRBD2. The origin of this receptor is a woman between 35 and 50 years old who had recovered from COVID-19. Sample: peripheral blood. CDR3 residues: CASNLQGTSGSTSTGELFF. For the CDR3, the DNA is TGCGCCAGCAATCTACAAGGGACTAGCGGGAGTACATCCACCGGGGAGCTGTTTTTT.